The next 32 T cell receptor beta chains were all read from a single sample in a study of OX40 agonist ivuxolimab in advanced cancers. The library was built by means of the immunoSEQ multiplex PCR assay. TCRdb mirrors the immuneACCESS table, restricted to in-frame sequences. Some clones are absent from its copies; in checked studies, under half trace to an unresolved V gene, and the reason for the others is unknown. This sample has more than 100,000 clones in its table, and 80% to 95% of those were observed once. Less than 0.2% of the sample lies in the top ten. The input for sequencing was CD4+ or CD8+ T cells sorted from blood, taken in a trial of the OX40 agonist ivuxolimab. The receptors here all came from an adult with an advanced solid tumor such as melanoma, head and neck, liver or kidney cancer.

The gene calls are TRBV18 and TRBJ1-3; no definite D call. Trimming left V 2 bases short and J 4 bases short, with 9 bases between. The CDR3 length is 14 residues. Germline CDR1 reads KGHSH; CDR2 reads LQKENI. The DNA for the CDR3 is TGTGCCAGCTCACCAACCCTAGGGGGAAACACCATATATTTT. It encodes CASSPTLGGNTIYF.

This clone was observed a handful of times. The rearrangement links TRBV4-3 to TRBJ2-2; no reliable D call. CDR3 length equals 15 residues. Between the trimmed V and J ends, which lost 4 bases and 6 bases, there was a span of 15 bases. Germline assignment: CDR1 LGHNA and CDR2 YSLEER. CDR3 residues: CASSRYRATPGELFF. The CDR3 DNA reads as TGCGCCAGCAGCCGGTACCGGGCCACACCCGGGGAGCTGTTTTTT.

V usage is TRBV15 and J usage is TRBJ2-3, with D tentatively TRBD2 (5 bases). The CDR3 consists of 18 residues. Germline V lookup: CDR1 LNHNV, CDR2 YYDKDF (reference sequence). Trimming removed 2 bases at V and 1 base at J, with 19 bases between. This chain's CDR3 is CATSRPPALGGRTDTQYF. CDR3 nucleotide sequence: TGTGCCACCAGCAGACCTCCCGCGTTGGGCGGGCGCACAGATACGCAGTATTTT. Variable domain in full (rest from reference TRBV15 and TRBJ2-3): DAMVIQNPRYQVTQFGKPVTLSCSQTLNHNVMYWYQQKSSQAPKLLFHYYDKDFNNEADTPDNFQSRRPNTSFCFLDIRSPGLGDTAMYLCATSRPPALGGRTDTQYFGPGTRLTVL.

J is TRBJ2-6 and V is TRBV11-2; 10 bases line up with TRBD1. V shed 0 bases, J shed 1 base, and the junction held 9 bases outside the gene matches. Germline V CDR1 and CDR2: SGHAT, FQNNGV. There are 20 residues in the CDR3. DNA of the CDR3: TGTGCCAGCAGCTTAGATCTCTGGGACAGGGGAACATCTGGGGCCAACGTCCTGACTTTC. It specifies CASSLDLWDRGTSGANVLTF.

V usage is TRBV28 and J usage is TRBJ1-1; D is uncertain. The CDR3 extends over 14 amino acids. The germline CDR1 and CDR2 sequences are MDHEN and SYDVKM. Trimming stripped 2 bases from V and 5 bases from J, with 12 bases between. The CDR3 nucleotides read TGTGCCAGCAGTTTAAGGGAGTTTGGGACTGAAGCTTTCTTT. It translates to CASSLREFGTEAFF.

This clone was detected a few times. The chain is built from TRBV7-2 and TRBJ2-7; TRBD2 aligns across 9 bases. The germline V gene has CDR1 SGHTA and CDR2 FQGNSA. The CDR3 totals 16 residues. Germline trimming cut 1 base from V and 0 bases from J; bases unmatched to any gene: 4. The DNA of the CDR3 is TGTGCCAGCAGCTTAGGCAGCGGGAGGAGCTCCTACGAGCAGTACTTC. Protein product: CASSLGSGRSSYEQYF.

This CDR3 is CASSLRDIRDYEQYF. CDR3 nucleotide sequence: TGCGCCAGCAGCCTCCGGGACATCCGGGACTACGAGCAGTACTTC. This chain connects TRBV4-1 to TRBJ2-7; D is perhaps TRBD1 (6 bases). The CDR3 extends over 15 amino acids. Germline CDR1 and CDR2: MGHRA and YSYEKL. V was cut by 4 bases and J by 3 bases, with 16 bases left in between.

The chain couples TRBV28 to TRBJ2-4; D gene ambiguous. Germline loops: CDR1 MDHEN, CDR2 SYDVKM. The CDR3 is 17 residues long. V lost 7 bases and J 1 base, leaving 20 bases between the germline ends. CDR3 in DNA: TGTGCCAGCACTCACCATGGCCAGGTCAAGGCCAAAAACATTCAGTACTTC. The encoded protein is CASTHHGQVKAKNIQYF.

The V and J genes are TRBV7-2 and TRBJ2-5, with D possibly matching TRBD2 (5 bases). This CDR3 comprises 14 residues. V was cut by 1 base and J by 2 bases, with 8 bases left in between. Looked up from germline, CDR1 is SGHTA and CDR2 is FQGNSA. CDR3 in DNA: TGTGCCAGCAGCTTAGAGCGGAGACAAGAGACCCAGTACTTC. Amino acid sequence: CASSLERRQETQYF.

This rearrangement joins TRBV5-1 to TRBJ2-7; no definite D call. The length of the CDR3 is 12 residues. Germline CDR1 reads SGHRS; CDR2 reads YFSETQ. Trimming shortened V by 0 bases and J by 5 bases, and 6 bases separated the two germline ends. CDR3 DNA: TGCGCCAGCAGCTTGGGCCAGCACGAGCAGTACTTC. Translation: CASSLGQHEQYF.

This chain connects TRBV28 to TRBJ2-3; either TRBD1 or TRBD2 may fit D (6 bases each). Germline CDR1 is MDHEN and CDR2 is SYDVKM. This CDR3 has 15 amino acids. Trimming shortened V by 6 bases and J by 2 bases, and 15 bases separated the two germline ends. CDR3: CASSSRRGPTDTQYF. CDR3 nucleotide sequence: TGTGCCAGCAGCTCTCGCCGGGGGCCCACAGATACGCAGTATTTT.

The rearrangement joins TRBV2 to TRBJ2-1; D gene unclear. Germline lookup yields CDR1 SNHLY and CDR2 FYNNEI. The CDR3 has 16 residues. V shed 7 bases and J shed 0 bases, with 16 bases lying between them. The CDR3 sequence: CASNPRASLSYNEQFF. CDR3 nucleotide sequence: TGTGCCAGCAACCCCCGAGCCAGCCTCTCCTACAATGAGCAGTTCTTC.

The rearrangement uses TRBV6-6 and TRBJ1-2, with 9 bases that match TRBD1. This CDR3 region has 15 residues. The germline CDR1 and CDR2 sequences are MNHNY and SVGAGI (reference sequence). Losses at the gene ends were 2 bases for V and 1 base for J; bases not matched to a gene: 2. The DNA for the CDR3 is TGTGCCAGCAGTTACGACAGGGGGGGTAACTATGGCTACACCTTC. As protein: CASSYDRGGNYGYTF.

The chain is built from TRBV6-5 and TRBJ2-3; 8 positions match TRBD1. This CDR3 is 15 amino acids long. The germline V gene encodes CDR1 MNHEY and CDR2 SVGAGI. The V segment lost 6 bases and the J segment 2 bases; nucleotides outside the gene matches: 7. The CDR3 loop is CASSQTGANTDTQYF. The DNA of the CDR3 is TGTGCCAGCAGCCAGACAGGGGCGAACACAGATACGCAGTATTTT.

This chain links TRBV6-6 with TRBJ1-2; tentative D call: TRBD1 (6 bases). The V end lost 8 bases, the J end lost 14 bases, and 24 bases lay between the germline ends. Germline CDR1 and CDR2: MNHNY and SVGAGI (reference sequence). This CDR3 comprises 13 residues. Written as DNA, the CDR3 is TGTGCCAGCGGCAACAGGGTTTCTATGGCTGTAACCTTC. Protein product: CASGNRVSMAVTF.

CDR3 sequence reads: CASSLDGYGYTF. CDR3 nucleotide sequence: TGTGCCAGCAGCTTGGACGGCTATGGCTACACCTTC. The chain links TRBV7-2 to TRBJ1-2, with no clear D. Germline CDR1 is SGHTA and CDR2 is FQGNSA. Trimming cost V 3 bases and J 4 bases, with 6 bases left between them. The CDR3 loop spans 12 amino acids.

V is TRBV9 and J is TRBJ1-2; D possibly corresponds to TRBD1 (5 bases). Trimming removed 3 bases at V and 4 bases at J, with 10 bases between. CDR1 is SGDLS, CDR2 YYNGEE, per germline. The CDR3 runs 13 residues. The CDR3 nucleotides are TGTGCCAGCAGCGCGACAGAGTCCTATGGCTACACCTTC. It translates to CASSATESYGYTF.

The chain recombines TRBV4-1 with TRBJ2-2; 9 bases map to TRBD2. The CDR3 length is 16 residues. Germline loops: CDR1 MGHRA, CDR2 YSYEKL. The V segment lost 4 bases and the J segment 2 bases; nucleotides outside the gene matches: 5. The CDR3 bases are TGCGCCAGCAGCCGCGTAGGGACTAGCAACACCGGGGAGCTGTTTTTT. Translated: CASSRVGTSNTGELFF.

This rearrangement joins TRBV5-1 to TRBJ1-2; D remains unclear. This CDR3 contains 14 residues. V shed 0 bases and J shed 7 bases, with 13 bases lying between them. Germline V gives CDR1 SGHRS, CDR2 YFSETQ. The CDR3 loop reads CASSLARRAGGYTF. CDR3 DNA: TGCGCCAGCAGCTTGGCGCGTAGGGCGGGTGGCTACACCTTC.

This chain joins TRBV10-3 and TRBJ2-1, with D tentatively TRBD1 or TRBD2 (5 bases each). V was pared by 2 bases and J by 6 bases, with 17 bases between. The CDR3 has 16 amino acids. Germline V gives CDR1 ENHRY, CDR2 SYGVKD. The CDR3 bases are TGTGCCATCAGTGAGACGGCCGGGACCAACTCCAATGAGCAGTTCTTC. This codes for CAISETAGTNSNEQFF.

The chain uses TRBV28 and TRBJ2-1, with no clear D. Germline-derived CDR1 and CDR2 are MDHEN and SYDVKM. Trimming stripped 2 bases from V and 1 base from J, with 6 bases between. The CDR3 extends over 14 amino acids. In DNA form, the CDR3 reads TGTGCCAGCAGTTTAGTGGGGTCCTACAATGAGCAGTTCTTC. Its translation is CASSLVGSYNEQFF.

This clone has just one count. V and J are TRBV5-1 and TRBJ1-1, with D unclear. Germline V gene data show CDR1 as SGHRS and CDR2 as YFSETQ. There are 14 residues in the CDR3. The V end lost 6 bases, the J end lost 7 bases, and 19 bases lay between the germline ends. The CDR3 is CASTLDNGIGEAFF. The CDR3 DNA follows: TGCGCCAGCACCTTAGACAACGGAATTGGTGAAGCTTTCTTT.

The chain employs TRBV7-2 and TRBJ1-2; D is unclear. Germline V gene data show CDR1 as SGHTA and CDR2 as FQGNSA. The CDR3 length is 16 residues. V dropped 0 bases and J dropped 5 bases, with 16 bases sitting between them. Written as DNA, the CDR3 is TGTGCCAGCAGCTTAGCCCGCCAAAGTGGCTTATATGGCTACACCTTC. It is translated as CASSLARQSGLYGYTF.

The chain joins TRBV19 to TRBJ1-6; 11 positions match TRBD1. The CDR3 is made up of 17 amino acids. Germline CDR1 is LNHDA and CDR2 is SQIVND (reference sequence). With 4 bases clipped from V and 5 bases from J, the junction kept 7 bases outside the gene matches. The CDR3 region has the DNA TGTGCCAGTAGTACCTCTGGACAGGGGGCGAATAATTCACCCCTCCACTTT. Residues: CASSTSGQGANNSPLHF.

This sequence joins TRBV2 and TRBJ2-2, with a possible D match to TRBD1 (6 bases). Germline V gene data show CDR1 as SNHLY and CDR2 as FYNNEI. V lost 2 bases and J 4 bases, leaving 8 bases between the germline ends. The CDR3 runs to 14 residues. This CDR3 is CASSETGRTGELFF. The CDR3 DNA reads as TGTGCCAGCAGTGAAACAGGGCGCACCGGGGAGCTGTTTTTT.

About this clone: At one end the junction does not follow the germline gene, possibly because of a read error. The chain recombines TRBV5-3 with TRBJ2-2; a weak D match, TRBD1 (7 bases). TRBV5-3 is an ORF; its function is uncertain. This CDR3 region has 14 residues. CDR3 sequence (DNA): TGTGCCAGCAGCTCCAGGGGGGACACCGGGGAGCTGTTTTTT. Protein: CASSSRGDTGELFF.

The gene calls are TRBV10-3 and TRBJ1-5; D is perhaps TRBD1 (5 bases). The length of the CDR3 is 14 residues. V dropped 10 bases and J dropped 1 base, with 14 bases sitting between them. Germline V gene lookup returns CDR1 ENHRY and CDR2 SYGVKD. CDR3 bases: TGTGCCACCGGGACCCCAGGGAGCAATCAGCCCCAGCATTTT. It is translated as CATGTPGSNQPQHF.

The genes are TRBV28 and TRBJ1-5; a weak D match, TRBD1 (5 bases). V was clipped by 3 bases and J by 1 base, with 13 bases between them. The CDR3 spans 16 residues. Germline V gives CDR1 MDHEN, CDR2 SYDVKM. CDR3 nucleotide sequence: TGTGCCAGCAGTTTGGGTGGGGCAGCGAGCAATCAGCCCCAGCATTTT. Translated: CASSLGGAASNQPQHF.

The CDR3 sequence: CASSSGTATNEKLFF. In nucleotides, the CDR3 is TGTGCCAGCAGCAGCGGGACAGCAACTAATGAAAAACTGTTTTTT. This rearrangement joins TRBV7-7 to TRBJ1-4; TRBD1 matches at 7 bases. Germline V CDR1 and CDR2: SSHAT, FNYEAQ (reference sequence). CDR3 size: 15 residues. Trimming cost V 5 bases and J 0 bases; bases outside gene matches: 3.

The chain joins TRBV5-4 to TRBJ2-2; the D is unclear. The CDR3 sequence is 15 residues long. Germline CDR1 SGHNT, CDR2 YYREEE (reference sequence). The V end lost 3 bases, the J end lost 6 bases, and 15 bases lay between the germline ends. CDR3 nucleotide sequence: TGTGCCAGCAGCTCCACACTAACCATAGCCGGGGAGCTGTTTTTT. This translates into CASSSTLTIAGELFF. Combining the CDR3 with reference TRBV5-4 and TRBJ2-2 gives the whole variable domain ETGVTQSPTHLIKTRGQQVTLRCSSQSGHNTVSWYQQALGQGPQFIFQYYREEENGRGNFPPRFSGLQFPNYSSELNVNALELDDSALYLCASSSTLTIAGELFFGEGSRLTVL.

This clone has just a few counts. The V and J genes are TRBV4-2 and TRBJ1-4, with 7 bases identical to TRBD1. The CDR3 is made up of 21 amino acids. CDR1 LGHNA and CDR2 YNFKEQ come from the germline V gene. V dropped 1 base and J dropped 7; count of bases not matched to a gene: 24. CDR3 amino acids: CASSQVGASNLGGGGSEKLFF. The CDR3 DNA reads TGTGCCAGCAGCCAAGTGGGGGCGAGTAACCTGGGAGGGGGCGGGAGTGAAAAACTGTTTTTT.

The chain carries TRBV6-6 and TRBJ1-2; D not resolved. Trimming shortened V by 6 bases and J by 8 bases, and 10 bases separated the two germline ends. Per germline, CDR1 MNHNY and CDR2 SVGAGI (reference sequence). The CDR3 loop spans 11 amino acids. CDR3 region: CASRQAKGYTF. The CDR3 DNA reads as TGTGCCAGCAGGCAAGCCAAGGGCTACACCTTC.